The rows below give T cell receptor beta chains drawn from one sample of a study of PD-L1 blockade in urothelial cancer. Repertoires were generated with immunoSEQ multiplex PCR, while TCRdb's copy carries only in-frame clones and drops some. The sample yields about 35,000 clones, just over 35% seen once. The sample consisted of tumor tissue, taken before atezolizumab (anti-PD-L1) treatment. The receptors stem from a man aged 55 to 70 with urothelial cancer. Each CDR3 is given without its conserved first and last residue.

v_gene	j_gene	CDR3aa
TRBV4-1	TRBJ1-5	ASSQDQGVQPQH
TRBV5-1	TRBJ2-3	ASSLGTSGGTDTQY
TRBV6-8	TRBJ1-5	ATCKAGGDQPQH
TRBV5-1	TRBJ2-2	ASSFRTDTGELF
TRBV23-1	TRBJ1-6	ASSPGTSRNSPLH
TRBV19	TRBJ2-7	ASSPRGEGEQY
TRBV19	TRBJ1-2	ASSIGWPLHGYT
TRBV15	TRBJ2-5	ATSRDGTRREETQY
TRBV29-1	TRBJ1-5	SAGTENQPQH
TRBV5-1	TRBJ2-3	ASSLDLQTDTQY
TRBV15	TRBJ2-6	ATTKRGGSGANVLT
TRBV29-1	TRBJ2-5	SARDSTGFGETQY
TRBV6-1	TRBJ2-7	ASSEALNTYEQY
TRBV7-1	TRBJ2-3	ASSLGGQDTQY
TRBV28	TRBJ1-4	ASSSSGLTNEKLF
TRBV28	TRBJ2-2	ASSQLAGTARGGELF
TRBV19	TRBJ2-1	ASSPASGGHNEQF
TRBV11-3	TRBJ2-3	ASSSLAGGPTDTQY
TRBV19	TRBJ1-5	ASSTQGPYSNQPQH